Listed here are 26 T cell receptor beta chains from one sample, sequenced in a study of cytomegalovirus exposure and HLA in healthy donors. 60 Vbeta and 13 Jbeta primers were used in PCR. Only in-frame clones appear in the TCRdb table, and some are missing; sequencing was by immunoSEQ multiplex PCR. The data show a few hundred thousand clones, with around 85% seen just once and approximately 0.22% held by the top ten. The specimen sequenced was PBMCs. These TCRs come from a girl aged 2 to 9 in good health and CMV-seronegative.

This clone appeared a few times. The CDR3 loop reads CASSQGAGWSNQPQHF. CDR3 sequence (DNA): TGTGCCAGCAGCCAAGGGGCAGGGTGGAGCAATCAGCCCCAGCATTTT. The V call is TRBV4-2, the J call TRBJ1-5; D may be TRBD1 (5 bases). The V gene lost 1 base and the J gene lost 1 base, with 11 bases spanning the gap. This CDR3 has 16 amino acids. Germline loops: CDR1 LGHNA, CDR2 YNFKEQ.

This chain joins TRBV19 and TRBJ2-1; 14 bases are shared with TRBD2. Germline lookup yields CDR1 LNHDA and CDR2 SQIVND (reference sequence). J lost 8 bases, V lost 7 bases, and 10 bases had no gene match. The CDR3 is 16 amino acids. CDR3 DNA: TGTGCCAGTACTCTAGGGGGACTAGCGGGAGTGGATGAGCAGTTCTTC. Residues: CASTLGGLAGVDEQFF.

The chain uses TRBV5-6 and TRBJ2-5; TRBD2 agrees at 8 bases. V shed 0 bases, J shed 2 bases, and the junction held 6 bases outside the gene matches. This CDR3 has 16 amino acids. CDR1 and CDR2 (germline): SGHDT, YYEEEE. The DNA for the CDR3 is TGTGCCAGCAGCTTGGTTTGGCGGGAGGTGCAAGAGACCCAGTACTTC. Protein product: CASSLVWREVQETQYF.

The chain links TRBV10-3 to TRBJ2-5, with TRBD1 matching 10 bases. The CDR3 is 14 amino acids. V lost 3 bases to trimming and J lost 5 bases; unmatched junction nucleotides: 3. CDR1 is ENHRY, CDR2 SYGVKD, per germline. The CDR3 DNA reads as TGTGCCATCAGTGAACCGGGACAGGGGGAGACCCAGTACTTC. Its protein is CAISEPGQGETQYF.

This clone was recorded once. V is TRBV11-2 and J is TRBJ2-7; maybe TRBD2 (5 bases). The germline CDR1 and CDR2 sequences are SGHAT and FQNNGV. The ends were cut back, 5 bases at V and 3 bases at J, with 14 bases in the middle. This CDR3 is 14 amino acids long. Here the CDR3 DNA reads TGTGCCAGCAGCCTAGCTGTGCCTAGCTACGAGCAGTACTTC. Its protein is CASSLAVPSYEQYF.

The chain couples TRBV4-1 to TRBJ2-3; 10 bases line up with TRBD2. The CDR3 covers 19 residues. J gave up 4 bases and V 3 bases, and 16 bases lay outside the gene matches. From germline, CDR1 is MGHRA and CDR2 YSYEKL. The CDR3 nucleotides are TGCGCCAGCAGCCATTTGGGAAACCTAGCGGGAGCTGGCGCAGATACGCAGTATTTT. This sequence encodes CASSHLGNLAGAGADTQYF.

The CDR3 loop reads CASSPDLSGKYTGELFF. Here the CDR3 DNA reads TGCGCCAGCAGCCCCGACCTTAGCGGGAAGTACACCGGGGAGCTGTTTTTT. The chain recombines TRBV5-1 with TRBJ2-2; 8 positions agree with TRBD2. Germline-derived CDR1 and CDR2 are SGHRS and YFSETQ. CDR3 length equals 17 residues. J lost 3 bases, V lost 4 bases, and 11 bases had no gene match.

This clone has a single count. The chain joins TRBV6-6 to TRBJ2-5; 15 bases line up with TRBD2. This CDR3 is 16 amino acids long. The ends lost 6 bases at V and 4 bases at J; junction bases unmatched: 6. Germline values: CDR1 MNHNY, CDR2 SVGAGI (reference sequence). This chain's CDR3 is CASRGPGLAGGETQYF. DNA of the CDR3: TGTGCCAGCAGGGGCCCGGGACTAGCGGGAGGAGAGACCCAGTACTTC.

CDR3 sequence reads: CASLASGAETQYF. DNA of the CDR3: TGTGCCAGCCTAGCTAGCGGGGCAGAGACCCAGTACTTC. The chain employs TRBV6-1 and TRBJ2-5; 9 bases are a match to TRBD2. V was clipped by 8 bases and J by 4 bases; unmatched bases: 5. This CDR3 spans 13 amino acids. Germline V CDR1 and CDR2: MNHNS, SASEGT.

The chain employs TRBV5-4 and TRBJ2-7, with a weak D call TRBD2 (5 bases). The CDR3 is 16 residues long. With 1 base removed from V and 5 bases from J, the gap between germline ends came to 19 bases. Germline CDR1 SGHNT, CDR2 YYREEE (reference sequence). CDR3 sequence reads: CASSLRLAGVSHEQYF. The CDR3 region has the DNA TGTGCCAGCAGCTTGAGGCTAGCTGGTGTCAGCCACGAGCAGTACTTC.

The gene calls are TRBV5-6 and TRBJ2-7, with D uncertain. Trimming stripped 7 bases from V and 2 bases from J, with 10 bases between. CDR3 length equals 12 residues. Germline-derived CDR1 and CDR2 are SGHDT and YYEEEE. The CDR3 reads CASSQTAYEQYF. CDR3 sequence (DNA): TGTGCCAGCTCTCAAACAGCCTACGAGCAGTACTTC. The full variable domain, rest sourced from reference TRBV5-6 and TRBJ2-7, is DAGVTQSPTHLIKTRGQQVTLRCSPKSGHDTVSWYQQALGQGPQFIFQYYEEEERQRGNFPDRFSGHQFPNYSSELNVNALLLGDSALYLCASSQTAYEQYFGPGTRLTVT.

This rearrangement joins TRBV28 to TRBJ1-1; D call uncertain. V shed 7 bases and J shed 5 bases, with 17 bases lying between them. Germline V lookup: CDR1 MDHEN, CDR2 SYDVKM. This CDR3 region has 14 residues. CDR3: CASKPKIGGTEAFF. The CDR3 nucleotides are TGTGCCAGCAAGCCAAAGATTGGAGGTACTGAAGCTTTCTTT.

The rearrangement links TRBV6-5 to TRBJ2-5, with D maybe TRBD2 (5 bases). V was pared by 5 bases and J by 5 bases, with 12 bases between. The CDR3 is made up of 13 amino acids. Looked up from germline, CDR1 is MNHEY and CDR2 is SVGAGI. CDR3 loop: CASSQGGRETQYF. The CDR3 coding sequence is TGTGCCAGCAGTCAAGGAGGCCGGGAGACCCAGTACTTC.

A note on this clone: Other DNA sequences in this specimen translate into the identical CDR3. J is TRBJ2-7 and V is TRBV2; 7 bases map to TRBD1. Germline V lookup: CDR1 SNHLY, CDR2 FYNNEI. The CDR3 extends over 12 amino acids. J lost 4 bases, V lost 4 bases, and 1 base had no gene match. The CDR3, as DNA: TGTGCCAGCAGTGCACAGGGGTACGAGCAGTACTTC. Translating gives CASSAQGYEQYF.

Comments on this clone: Other DNA sequences in this sample translate to the same CDR3. The CDR3 DNA reads TGCGCCAGCAGCTTGGGGCAGGGGGCTTACGAGCAGTACTTC. Translating gives CASSLGQGAYEQYF. The chain links TRBV5-1 to TRBJ2-7, with 8 bases aligning to TRBD1. The CDR3 totals 14 residues. Germline loops: CDR1 SGHRS, CDR2 YFSETQ. The V and J ends lost 0 bases and 4 bases, in that order; junction bases with no gene match: 3.

This rearrangement joins TRBV30 to TRBJ2-1; 8 bases agree with TRBD2. After removal of 5 bases from V and 10 bases from J, the junction contained 10 bases not matched to a gene. This CDR3 is 13 amino acids long. CDR1 and CDR2 from the germline V gene are GTSNPN and SVGIG (reference sequence). CDR3 DNA: TGTGCCTGGTCCCCGGGACTAGAGGCGGAGCAGTTCTTC. This translates into CAWSPGLEAEQFF.

The rearrangement uses TRBV4-1 and TRBJ1-2; the match to TRBD1 covers 7 bases. The CDR3 length is 15 residues. The germline V gene has CDR1 MGHRA and CDR2 YSYEKL. V gave up 3 bases and J gave up 7 bases; unmatched junction bases: 11. The CDR3: CASSQNDRVRGGYTF. The CDR3 DNA reads as TGCGCCAGCAGCCAGAACGACAGGGTCCGGGGTGGCTACACCTTC.

The CDR3 spells CASSRSGNTGELFF. DNA for the CDR3: TGTGCCAGCAGTCGCAGTGGGAACACCGGGGAGCTGTTTTTT. The V and J genes are TRBV27 and TRBJ2-2; the D is unclear. V was clipped by 5 bases and J by 1 base, with 8 bases between them. Germline V CDR1 and CDR2: MNHEY, SMNVEV (reference sequence). This CDR3 is built from 14 residues.

This clone was counted only a few times. The chain recombines TRBV9 with TRBJ2-5; TRBD1 is a possible D gene (6 bases). The CDR3 spans 13 residues. Germline V gives CDR1 SGDLS, CDR2 YYNGEE. The V end lost 3 bases, the J end lost 7 bases, and 13 bases lay between the germline ends. CDR3 nucleotides: TGTGCCAGCAGCGGGGGGCCCCCGGGGACCCAGTACTTC. It yields the protein CASSGGPPGTQYF.

The J gene is TRBJ1-1, the V gene TRBV6-1, with TRBD1 identical over 8 bases. The V gene's germline CDR1 is MNHNS and CDR2 SASEGT. V was pared by 2 bases and J by 6 bases, with 8 bases of the junction left unmatched. The CDR3 is 15 amino acids. The CDR3 nucleotides are TGTGCCAGCAGTGAACTCCGGACAGGGTACGCTGAAGCTTTCTTT. It translates to CASSELRTGYAEAFF.

The V and J genes are TRBV2 and TRBJ2-1, with 12 bases that match TRBD2. After removal of 6 bases from V and 9 bases from J, the junction contained 9 bases not matched to a gene. CDR3 length: 15 amino acids. CDR1 and CDR2 (germline): SNHLY, FYNNEI. DNA of the CDR3: TGTGCCAGCAGACGGCTAGCGGGGGGGCTTAGTGAGCAGTTCTTC. This codes for CASRRLAGGLSEQFF.

The CDR3 DNA reads TGTGCCAGCTCCCGATCTTCCCCAATCGAGGGTCAGCCCCAGCATTTT. This sequence encodes CASSRSSPIEGQPQHF. The chain employs TRBV18 and TRBJ1-5; the D is unclear. The germline V and J ends were trimmed by 6 bases and 6 bases, with 21 bases remaining between them. CDR1 and CDR2 from the germline V gene are KGHSH and LQKENI. The CDR3 covers 16 residues.

This clone was seen more than once but under ten times. The chain employs TRBV29-1 and TRBJ1-2, with D possibly matching TRBD1 (5 bases). Trimming stripped 7 bases from V and 3 bases from J, with 12 bases between. This CDR3 has 12 residues. The germline V gene has CDR1 SQVTM and CDR2 ANQGSEA. The CDR3 DNA reads as TGCAGCGGCCAGGGTTCGGACTATGGCTACACCTTC. It yields the protein CSGQGSDYGYTF.

The chain joins TRBV25-1 to TRBJ2-1; 10 bases align to TRBD2. The V gene's germline CDR1 is MGHDK and CDR2 SYGVNS. The CDR3 totals 16 residues. After removal of 3 bases from V and 3 bases from J, the junction contained 5 bases not matched to a gene. CDR3 residues: CASSEPLAGDYNEQFF. For the CDR3, the DNA is TGTGCCAGCAGTGAGCCCCTAGCGGGAGACTACAATGAGCAGTTCTTC.

J is TRBJ2-3 and V is TRBV5-1; 15 nucleotides match TRBD2. Trimming at V came to 8 bases and at J to 2 bases, leaving 3 bases not matched to a gene. The CDR3 is 15 amino acids. CDR1 is SGHRS, CDR2 YFSETQ, per germline. CDR3 loop: CASGLAGGITDTQYF. As DNA, the CDR3 is TGCGCCAGTGGACTAGCGGGAGGGATCACAGATACGCAGTATTTT.

This chain uses TRBV6-1 with TRBJ1-5; 7 nucleotides agree with TRBD1. J lost 0 bases, V lost 6 bases, and 2 bases had no gene match. Germline V CDR1 and CDR2: MNHNS, SASEGT. This CDR3 has 14 amino acids. The CDR3: CASRTGNSNQPQHF. The CDR3 DNA reads TGTGCCAGCAGGACAGGGAATAGCAATCAGCCCCAGCATTTT.